A single sample gave rise to the 15 T cell receptor beta chains below, sequenced in a study of T cell responses to AZD1222 COVID-19 vaccine. TCRdb's table, derived via immunoSEQ multiplex PCR, lists solely in-frame clones and lacks some. The sample carries approximately 110,000 clones, less than 90% recorded once. This specimen was peripheral blood, taken on day 0 of AZD1222 vaccination. Source of these receptors: an adult in good health.

The chain uses TRBV25-1 and TRBJ2-1, with 10 bases identical to TRBD2. There are 15 residues in the CDR3. V shed 2 bases, J shed 7 bases, and the junction held 5 bases outside the gene matches. Germline V gene lookup returns CDR1 MGHDK and CDR2 SYGVNS. CDR3 DNA: TGTGCCAGCAGTGAACTAGCGGGGGACGGGAATGAGCAGTTCTTC. It translates to CASSELAGDGNEQFF.

V is TRBV13 and J is TRBJ2-1, with D perhaps matching TRBD1 or TRBD2 (5 bases each). The CDR3 runs to 14 residues. V lost 5 bases and J 2 bases, leaving 10 bases between the germline ends. Germline lookup yields CDR1 PRHDT and CDR2 FYEKMQ (reference sequence). The CDR3 bases are TGTGCCAGCAGCATTTCGGGGCCCTACAATGAGCAGTTCTTC. Protein product: CASSISGPYNEQFF.

CDR3 sequence reads: CASSQAHPQDLLAGGPNTGELFF. The CDR3 DNA follows: TGTGCCAGCAGCCAAGCCCACCCTCAGGATTTGCTAGCGGGGGGACCGAACACCGGGGAGCTGTTTTTT. The J gene is TRBJ2-2, the V gene TRBV14, with TRBD2 matching 11 bases. The germline V gene encodes CDR1 SGHDN and CDR2 FVKESK. Trimming removed 1 base from V and 0 bases from J; junction bases left unmatched: 19. The CDR3 consists of 23 residues.

This chain links TRBV2 with TRBJ2-5; 7 nucleotides agree with TRBD2. CDR1 and CDR2 (germline): SNHLY, FYNNEI. Germline trimming cut 3 bases from V and 5 bases from J; bases unmatched to any gene: 6. The CDR3 is 14 residues long. In DNA form, the CDR3 reads TGTGCCAGCAGTGACGGCGGGAGTAGGGAGACCCAGTACTTC. It translates to CASSDGGSRETQYF. The variable domain in full, with the rest retrieved from reference TRBV2 and TRBJ2-5, is EPEVTQTPSHQVTQMGQEVILRCVPISNHLYFYWYRQILGQKVEFLVSFYNNEISEKSEIFDDQFSVERPDGSNFTLKIRSTKLEDSAMYFCASSDGGSRETQYFGPGTRLLVL.

The rearrangement links TRBV10-2 to TRBJ1-2; a weak D match, TRBD1 (5 bases). Germline lookup yields CDR1 WSHSY and CDR2 SAAADI. The CDR3 extends over 13 amino acids. Trimming took off 0 bases at V and 6 bases at J, with 8 bases between the two ends. Here the CDR3 reads CASSESRRDGYTF. DNA of the CDR3: TGCGCCAGCAGTGAGTCGCGCAGGGATGGCTACACCTTC.

This rearrangement joins TRBV4-1 to TRBJ1-2; no clear D gene. V lost 1 base to trimming and J lost 5 bases, with 14 bases between them. Germline CDR1 and CDR2: MGHRA and YSYEKL. This CDR3 comprises 15 residues. The CDR3 nucleotides read TGCGCCAGCAGCCAAGCTGGTTCGTTGGGGTATGGCTACACCTTC. It is translated as CASSQAGSLGYGYTF.

V and J are TRBV28 and TRBJ1-3, with a weak D call TRBD1 (6 bases). Germline V lookup: CDR1 MDHEN, CDR2 SYDVKM. CDR3 length: 14 residues. With 7 bases removed from V and 3 bases from J, the gap between germline ends came to 13 bases. CDR3 sequence: CASIQGPGGNTIYF. CDR3 DNA sequence: TGTGCCAGCATTCAGGGGCCGGGTGGAAACACCATATATTTT.

The chain uses TRBV7-9 and TRBJ1-2; D ambiguous. The CDR3 runs 13 residues. The germline V and J ends were trimmed by 0 bases and 3 bases, with 5 bases remaining between them. Looked up from germline, CDR1 is SEHNR and CDR2 is FQNEAQ (reference sequence). The CDR3 region has the DNA TGTGCCAGCAGCTTAGCGGTACACTATGGCTACACCTTC. Protein: CASSLAVHYGYTF.

This chain uses TRBV2 with TRBJ2-7, with 7 bases identical to TRBD1. This CDR3 is 14 amino acids long. Trimming cost V 3 bases and J 3 bases; bases outside gene matches: 5. Germline CDR1 and CDR2: SNHLY and FYNNEI. CDR3 nucleotide sequence: TGTGCCAGCAGTGATCCGGGACAGATCTACGAGCAGTACTTC. Translating gives CASSDPGQIYEQYF.

This CDR3 reads CASSTGYEQYF. The CDR3 DNA is TGTGCCAGCAGTACAGGGTACGAGCAGTACTTC. The J gene is TRBJ2-7, the V gene TRBV12-3 or TRBV12-4; maybe TRBD1 (6 bases). CDR3 length equals 11 residues. V lost 5 bases and J 4 bases, leaving 6 bases between the germline ends.

This chain connects TRBV3-1 (or the pseudogene TRBV3-2) to TRBJ2-1; 9 positions match TRBD2. CDR3 length: 12 residues. Trimming removed 5 bases from V and 12 bases from J; junction bases left unmatched: 5. CDR1 is LGHDT and CDR2 is YNNKEL in the germline V gene (reference sequence). The CDR3 here is CASSFSGSSQFF. In DNA, the CDR3 is TGTGCCAGCAGCTTTAGCGGGAGTTCGCAGTTCTTC.

This clone came up once. The chain is built from TRBV3-1 (or the pseudogene TRBV3-2) and TRBJ2-5, with 10 bases fitting TRBD1. Germline-derived CDR1 and CDR2 are LGHDT and YNNKEL (reference sequence). This CDR3 comprises 18 residues. The J segment lost 5 bases and the V segment lost 4 bases, leaving 16 bases of the junction unmatched. CDR3 in amino acids: CASSRRGYRQGARETQYF. Here the CDR3 DNA reads TGTGCCAGCAGCCGTCGAGGGTATCGACAGGGGGCCCGGGAGACCCAGTACTTC.

The rearrangement links TRBV19 to TRBJ2-7, with 14 positions matching TRBD2. Per germline, CDR1 LNHDA and CDR2 SQIVND (reference sequence). There are 15 residues in the CDR3. V gave up 5 bases and J gave up 4 bases; unmatched junction bases: 4. CDR3 bases: TGTGCCAGTAGTGTTTGGACTAGCGGGGGGTACGAGCAGTACTTC. Protein: CASSVWTSGGYEQYF.

This clone was detected once. The V gene is TRBV4-3, the J gene TRBJ2-7, with D unclear. V was trimmed by 0 bases and J by 1 base, leaving 13 bases between them. Looked up from germline, CDR1 is LGHNA and CDR2 is YSLEER. The CDR3 is made up of 16 amino acids. The CDR3 DNA sequence: TGCGCCAGCAGCCAAGAGAAACTTCAGAGATCCTACGAGCAGTACTTC. This encodes CASSQEKLQRSYEQYF.

The chain joins TRBV28 to TRBJ2-4; 8 bases line up with TRBD1. CDR1 MDHEN and CDR2 SYDVKM come from the germline V gene. V was clipped by 4 bases and J by 1 base; unmatched bases: 3. The CDR3 runs to 15 residues. CDR3 sequence reads: CASSWTGRAKNIQYF. The CDR3, as DNA: TGTGCCAGCAGTTGGACAGGGAGGGCCAAAAACATTCAGTACTTC.